One sample yielded the 5 T cell receptor beta chains listed below, sequenced in a study of cytomegalovirus exposure and HLA in healthy donors. Profiled with immunoSEQ multiplex PCR; TCRdb holds only in-frame clones, not every one. The sample records about 110,000 clones, about nine tenths being singletons. Sequencing was carried out using PBMCs. The receptors were sampled from a woman in her late teens or twenties in good health and CMV-seropositive.

A single count supports this clone. This CDR3 is CASSLSGRGDNYGYTF. CDR3 sequence (DNA): TGTGCCAGCAGTTTATCCGGCCGGGGTGACAACTATGGCTACACCTTC. The rearrangement uses TRBV28 and TRBJ1-2; D is ambiguous. V was shortened by 1 base and J by 2 bases, with 14 bases between the two germline ends. Per the germline V gene, CDR1 is MDHEN and CDR2 is SYDVKM. CDR3 length: 16 residues.

This rearrangement joins TRBV27 to TRBJ1-1; 7 positions match TRBD1. CDR1 MNHEY and CDR2 SMNVEV come from the germline V gene (reference sequence). V trimming: 2 bases; J trimming: 6 bases; junction bases outside the gene matches: 3. CDR3 length equals 13 residues. DNA for the CDR3: TGTGCCAGCAGTTTAGGGCAGGGGGCTGAAGCTTTCTTT. Translated, it gives CASSLGQGAEAFF.

The chain employs TRBV7-9 and TRBJ2-4; D perhaps matches TRBD2 (6 bases). There are 14 residues in the CDR3. Trimming removed 5 bases at V and 4 bases at J, with 12 bases between. Germline values: CDR1 SEHNR, CDR2 FQNEAQ (reference sequence). The CDR3: CASSREGGKNIQYF. The CDR3 DNA sequence: TGTGCCAGCAGCAGAGAAGGAGGGAAAAACATTCAGTACTTC.

The chain carries TRBV18 and TRBJ1-1; 7 positions agree with TRBD1. With V trimmed by 5 bases and J by 3 bases, 6 bases remained unmatched. The CDR3 loop spans 14 amino acids. Germline assignment: CDR1 KGHSH and CDR2 LQKENI. CDR3 loop: CASSSNQGDTEAFF. The CDR3 coding sequence is TGTGCCAGCTCATCAAATCAGGGGGACACTGAAGCTTTCTTT.

The chain links TRBV6-6 to TRBJ2-5; 9 bases agree with TRBD2. J lost 2 bases, V lost 2 bases, and 6 bases had no gene match. CDR3 length: 16 amino acids. The V gene's germline CDR1 is MNHNY and CDR2 SVGAGI (reference sequence). The CDR3 DNA follows: TGTGCCAGCAGTTACGGGGCTAGCGGGGCGCAAGAGACCCAGTACTTC. This codes for CASSYGASGAQETQYF.